The rows below give T cell receptor beta chains drawn from one sample of a study of blood T cells in healthy people across ages. MiXCR, applied by TCRdb to the 5' RACE reads, yields one record per CDR3 protein. The data contain approximately 1.5 million distinct CDR3 sequences, roughly 32% of them singletons. The sample consisted of blood. These receptors originate from a woman aged 25 to 39 in good health. Each CDR3 is given with its conserved first and last residue. A D gene is named only where the DNA matches it firmly. Size tells how often a clone was seen (once, few, many) or the class of an expanded clone, and some rows leave it out.

V	size	J	D	CDR3	DNA
TRBV4-1	once	TRBJ2-1	TRBD1	CASRGGQGAKDGQFF	TGCGCCAGCAGGGGGGGACAGGGGGCGAAGGATGGGCAGTTCTTC
TRBV6-5	.	TRBJ1-1	.	CASGPGTLNTEAFF	TGTGCCAGCGGCCCCGGGACCTTGAACACTGAAGCTTTCTTT
TRBV5-1	few	TRBJ2-7	TRBD2	CASSLASGGAITYEQYF	TGCGCCAGCAGCTTGGCTAGCGGGGGGGCCATTACTTACGAGCAGTACTTC
TRBV7-9	few	TRBJ1-2	TRBD1	CASSSTGGDRNYGYTF	TGTGCCAGCAGCTCGACAGGGGGCGATCGTAACTATGGCTACACCTTC
TRBV5-1	.	TRBJ2-5	.	CASSLTATLQETQYF	TGCGCCAGCAGCTTAACAGCGACCTTACAAGAGACCCAGTACTTC
TRBV2	.	TRBJ2-3	TRBD2	CASSAQGLAGAQYF	TGTGCCAGCAGTGCTCAGGGACTAGCAGGAGCGCAGTATTTT
TRBV4-1	few	TRBJ1-6	.	CASSQDGIFGSPLHF	TGCGCCAGCAGCCAAGATGGGATCTTTGGTTCACCCCTCCACTTT
TRBV20-1	.	TRBJ2-1	TRBD1	CNAHGTGGTNEQFF	TGCAATGCTCACGGGACAGGGGGGACGAATGAGCAGTTCTTC
TRBV28	few	TRBJ1-5	.	CASTEGGWGYSNQPQHF	TGTGCCAGCACCGAAGGGGGGTGGGGGTATAGCAATCAGCCCCAGCATTTT
TRBV27	.	TRBJ2-5	.	CASSLGLGRRETQYF	TGTGCCAGCAGTTTGGGGCTAGGGCGCAGGGAGACCCAGTACTTC
TRBV6-1	.	TRBJ1-5	.	CASRLDNRGNQPQHF	TGTGCCAGCAGATTGGACAATCGGGGAAATCAGCCCCAGCATTTT
TRBV25-1	few	TRBJ2-1	.	CASSATRDEQFF	TGTGCCAGCAGTGCGACTAGAGATGAGCAGTTCTTC
TRBV10-3	.	TRBJ2-7	TRBD2	CAISSGSGSSYEQYF	TGTGCCATCTCTTCGGGGAGCGGGAGCTCCTACGAGCAGTACTTC
TRBV25-1	.	TRBJ2-1	TRBD2	CASSERREGPYNEQFF	TGTGCCAGCAGTGAAAGGCGGGAGGGACCCTACAATGAGCAGTTCTTC
TRBV20-1	many	TRBJ2-1	.	CSASRDADNEQFF	TGCAGTGCAAGCCGGGACGCCGACAATGAGCAGTTCTTC
TRBV30	.	TRBJ1-5	TRBD1	CAWSAGTANQPQHF	TGTGCCTGGAGCGCCGGGACAGCCAATCAGCCCCAGCATTTT
TRBV5-5	.	TRBJ1-2	TRBD1	CASSSGQGLGGYTF	TGTGCCAGCAGCTCCGGACAGGGATTGGGCGGCTACACCTTC
TRBV20-1	.	TRBJ1-5	.	CSAREVTGNTHQPQHF	TGCAGTGCTAGAGAAGTGACAGGAAATACGCACCAGCCCCAGCATTTT
TRBV7-9	.	TRBJ2-1	.	CASSLYLTGASYNEQFF	TGTGCCAGCAGCTTATATCTGACGGGAGCTAGCTACAATGAGCAGTTCTTC
TRBV10-3	.	TRBJ2-3	.	CAISEDAWGNGGTDTQYF	TGTGCCATCAGTGAAGACGCATGGGGGAATGGAGGCACAGATACGCAGTATTTT
TRBV4-1	few	TRBJ1-1	.	CASSQGPGSSEAFF	TGCGCCAGCAGCCAAGGACCGGGGAGCTCTGAAGCTTTCTTT
TRBV7-9	many	TRBJ2-7	.	CASQSVNSYEQYF	TGTGCCAGCCAGTCGGTAAACTCCTACGAGCAGTACTTC
TRBV4-2	.	TRBJ2-7	TRBD2	CASSPTSEGPSYEQYF	TGTGCCAGCAGCCCTACTAGCGAGGGGCCCTCCTACGAGCAGTACTTC
TRBV9	few	TRBJ1-2	.	CASSVTGGDGYTF	TGTGCCAGCAGCGTAACGGGGGGCGATGGCTACACCTTC
TRBV2	few	TRBJ2-5	.	CASEGLPGETQYF	TGTGCCAGTGAGGGACTCCCGGGGGAGACCCAGTACTTC
TRBV4-2	few	TRBJ2-2	.	CASSQLNGGELFF	TGTGCCAGCAGCCAACTTAACGGCGGGGAGCTGTTTTTT
TRBV7-9	.	TRBJ2-1	TRBD2	CASSLGPSGASSYNEQFF	TGTGCCAGCAGCTTAGGTCCTAGCGGGGCGAGCTCCTACAATGAGCAGTTCTTC
TRBV7-3	.	TRBJ2-1	TRBD2	CASSWRLADEQFF	TGTGCCAGCAGCTGGAGACTAGCAGATGAGCAGTTCTTC
TRBV5-5	.	TRBJ2-7	.	CASSPWGGDEQYF	TGTGCCAGCAGCCCTTGGGGCGGTGACGAGCAGTACTTC
TRBV5-4	.	TRBJ2-3	.	CANSIWVHGTDTQYF	TGTGCCAACAGCATCTGGGTTCACGGAACAGATACGCAGTATTTT
TRBV9	.	TRBJ2-1	TRBD2	CASSVGGGSSDEQFF	TGTGCCAGCAGCGTAGGCGGCGGGAGCAGCGATGAGCAGTTCTTC
TRBV18	.	TRBJ2-1	TRBD2	CASSPLAGVPSSYNEQFF	TGTGCCAGCTCACCACTAGCGGGAGTTCCGAGCTCCTACAATGAGCAGTTCTTC
TRBV29-1	few	TRBJ2-3	TRBD2	CSLSGGAGTDTQYF	TGCAGCCTAAGCGGGGGGGCGGGGACAGATACGCAGTATTTT
TRBV7-2	.	TRBJ2-5	TRBD1	CASSIRTGQGTQYF	TGTGCCAGCAGCATACGGACAGGGCAAGGGACCCAGTACTTC
TRBV20-1	.	TRBJ2-1	TRBD2	CSADSRTSARGFF	TGCAGTGCTGATTCGCGGACTAGCGCGCGGGGGTTCTTC
TRBV27	many	TRBJ2-5	.	CASTPGETQYF	TGTGCCAGCACCCCGGGGGAGACCCAGTACTTC
TRBV21-1	.	TRBJ1-2	.	CASSPSSLPTYGYTF	TGTGCCAGCAGCCCCTCTAGCCTTCCTACCTATGGCTACACCTTC
TRBV7-2	few	TRBJ2-3	.	CASSLLANGADTQYF	TGTGCCAGCAGCTTACTAGCGAACGGCGCAGATACGCAGTATTTT
TRBV7-2	.	TRBJ2-3	.	CASGTEIGRADTQYF	TGTGCCAGCGGCACGGAGATCGGACGGGCAGATACGCAGTATTTT
TRBV20-1	.	TRBJ2-1	.	CSASLGISYNKQFF	TGCAGTGCTAGCCTGGGTATTTCCTACAATAAGCAGTTCTTC
TRBV20-1	.	TRBJ2-7	TRBD2	CSARTDPGLADYEQYF	TGCAGTGCTAGAACCGACCCGGGACTAGCGGACTACGAGCAGTACTTC
TRBV20-1	.	TRBJ1-2	.	CSARSTHNYGYTF	TGCAGTGCTAGATCGACGCATAACTATGGCTACACCTTC